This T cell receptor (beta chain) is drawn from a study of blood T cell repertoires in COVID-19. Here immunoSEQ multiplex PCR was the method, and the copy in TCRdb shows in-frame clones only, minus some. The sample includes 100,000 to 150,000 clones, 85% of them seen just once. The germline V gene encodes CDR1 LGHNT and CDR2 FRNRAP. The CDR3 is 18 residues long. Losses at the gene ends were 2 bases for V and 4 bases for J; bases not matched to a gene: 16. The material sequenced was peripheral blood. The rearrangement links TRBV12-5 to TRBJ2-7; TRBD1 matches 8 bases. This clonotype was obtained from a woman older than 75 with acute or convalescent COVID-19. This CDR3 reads CASGLSLPSRDRTYEQYF. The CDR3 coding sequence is TGTGCTAGTGGTTTGTCCCTCCCCTCCCGGGACAGGACATACGAGCAGTACTTC.